This TCR beta chain was obtained from a study of cytomegalovirus exposure and HLA in healthy donors. Whole-study findings and limits: Being indistinguishable, some V segments were excluded, TRBV6-2 and TRBV6-3 among them.

With regard to this clone: Antigen unknown.

Primers: 60 Vbeta forward and 13 Jbeta reverse. Per the study methods: As a later analysis found, there were 60 million to 90 million unique TCR beta chains, of which some 9.9 million were shared. Here immunoSEQ multiplex PCR was the method, and the copy in TCRdb shows in-frame clones only, minus some. That table is the source of V, J and clone size, and D and trimming were worked out from the DNA. The profile shows 110,000 or so clones, approximately 80% of them singletons. V lost 5 bases to trimming and J lost 1 base, with 14 bases between them. This CDR3 has 15 amino acids. CDR1 is SGHTA, CDR2 FQGNSA, per germline.

The receptor comes from a young woman in good health and CMV-seronegative. The sample comprised PBMCs. V gene TRBV7-2 combines with J gene TRBJ1-2; D remains unclear. The CDR3 loop reads CASSHYRQRNYGYTF. The CDR3, as DNA: TGTGCCAGCAGCCATTATAGGCAGCGTAACTATGGCTACACCTTC.